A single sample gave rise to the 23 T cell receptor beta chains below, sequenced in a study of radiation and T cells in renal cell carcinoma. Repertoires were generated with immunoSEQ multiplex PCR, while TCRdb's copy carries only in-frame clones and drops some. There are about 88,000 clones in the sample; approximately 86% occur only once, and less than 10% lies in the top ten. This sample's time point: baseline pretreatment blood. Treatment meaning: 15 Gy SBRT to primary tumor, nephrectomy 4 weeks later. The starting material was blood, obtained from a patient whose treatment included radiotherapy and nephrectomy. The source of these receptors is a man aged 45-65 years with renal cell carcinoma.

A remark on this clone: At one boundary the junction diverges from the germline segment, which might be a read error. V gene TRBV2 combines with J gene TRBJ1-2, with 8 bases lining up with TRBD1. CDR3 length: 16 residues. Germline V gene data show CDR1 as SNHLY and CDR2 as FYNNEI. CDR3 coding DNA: TGTGCCAGCAGGGAAGGACAGGGCCGGCTCGTGGAAGGCTACACCTTC. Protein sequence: CASREGQGRLVEGYTF.

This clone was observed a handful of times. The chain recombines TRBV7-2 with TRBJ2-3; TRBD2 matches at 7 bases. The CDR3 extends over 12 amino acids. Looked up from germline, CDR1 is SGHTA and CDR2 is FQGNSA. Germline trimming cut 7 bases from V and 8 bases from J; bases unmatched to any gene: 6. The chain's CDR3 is CASTHKRGTQYF. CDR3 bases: TGTGCCAGCACCCACAAGCGGGGTACGCAGTATTTT.

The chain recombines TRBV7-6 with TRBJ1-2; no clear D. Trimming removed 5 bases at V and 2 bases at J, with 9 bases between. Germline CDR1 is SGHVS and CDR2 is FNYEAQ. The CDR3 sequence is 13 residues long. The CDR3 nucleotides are TGTGCCAGCAGCCCGGCGGGGAACTATGGCTACACCTTC. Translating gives CASSPAGNYGYTF.

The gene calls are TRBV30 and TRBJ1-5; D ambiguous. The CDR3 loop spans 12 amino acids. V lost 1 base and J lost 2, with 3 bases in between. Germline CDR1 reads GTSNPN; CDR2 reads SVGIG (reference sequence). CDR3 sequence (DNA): TGTGCCTGGAGTGGAGGCAATCAGCCCCAGCATTTT. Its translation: CAWSGGNQPQHF.

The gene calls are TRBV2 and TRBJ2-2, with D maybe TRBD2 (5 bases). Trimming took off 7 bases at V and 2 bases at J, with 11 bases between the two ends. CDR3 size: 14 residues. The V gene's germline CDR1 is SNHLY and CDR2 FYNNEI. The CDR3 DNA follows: TGTGCCAGCACAGAGAGGGATAACACCGGGGAGCTGTTTTTT. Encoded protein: CASTERDNTGELFF.

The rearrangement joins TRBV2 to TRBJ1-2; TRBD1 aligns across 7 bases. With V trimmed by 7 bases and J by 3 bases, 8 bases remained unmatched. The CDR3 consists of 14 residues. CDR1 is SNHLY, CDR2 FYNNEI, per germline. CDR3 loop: CASTPDRAYYGYTF. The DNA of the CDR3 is TGTGCCAGCACCCCAGACAGGGCATACTATGGCTACACCTTC. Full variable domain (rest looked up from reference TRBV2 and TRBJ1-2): EPEVTQTPSHQVTQMGQEVILRCVPISNHLYFYWYRQILGQKVEFLVSFYNNEISEKSEIFDDQFSVERPDGSNFTLKIRSTKLEDSAMYFCASTPDRAYYGYTFGSGTRLTVV.

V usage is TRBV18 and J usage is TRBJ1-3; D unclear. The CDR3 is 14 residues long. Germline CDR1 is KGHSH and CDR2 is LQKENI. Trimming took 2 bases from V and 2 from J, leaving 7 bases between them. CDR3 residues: CASSPGRTGNTIYF. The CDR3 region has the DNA TGTGCCAGCTCACCAGGAAGGACTGGAAACACCATATATTTT.

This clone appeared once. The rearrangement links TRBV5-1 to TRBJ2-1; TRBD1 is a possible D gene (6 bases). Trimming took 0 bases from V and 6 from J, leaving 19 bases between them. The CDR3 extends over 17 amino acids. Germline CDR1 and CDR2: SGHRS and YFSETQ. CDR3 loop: CASSLGQDSWLINEQFF. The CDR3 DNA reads TGCGCCAGCAGCTTGGGACAGGACTCTTGGCTCATCAATGAGCAGTTCTTC.

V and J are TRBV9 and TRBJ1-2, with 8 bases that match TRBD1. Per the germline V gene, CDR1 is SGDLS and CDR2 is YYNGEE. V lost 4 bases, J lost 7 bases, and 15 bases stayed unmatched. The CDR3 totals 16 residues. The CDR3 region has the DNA TGTGCCAGCAGCCCAGCCGAGGGAAACAGGGGGACTGGCTACACCTTC. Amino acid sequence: CASSPAEGNRGTGYTF.

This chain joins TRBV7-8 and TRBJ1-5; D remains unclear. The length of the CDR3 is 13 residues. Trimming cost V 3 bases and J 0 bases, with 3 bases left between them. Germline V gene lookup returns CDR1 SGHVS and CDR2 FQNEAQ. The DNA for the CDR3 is TGTGCCAGCAGCTTGGTTAGCAATCAGCCCCAGCATTTT. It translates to CASSLVSNQPQHF.

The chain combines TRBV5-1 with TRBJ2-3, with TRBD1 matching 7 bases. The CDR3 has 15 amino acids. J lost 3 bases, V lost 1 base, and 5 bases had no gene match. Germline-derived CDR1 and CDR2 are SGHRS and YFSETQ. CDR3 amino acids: CASSLRGPATDTQYF. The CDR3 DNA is TGCGCCAGCAGCTTGAGGGGGCCTGCGACAGATACGCAGTATTTT.

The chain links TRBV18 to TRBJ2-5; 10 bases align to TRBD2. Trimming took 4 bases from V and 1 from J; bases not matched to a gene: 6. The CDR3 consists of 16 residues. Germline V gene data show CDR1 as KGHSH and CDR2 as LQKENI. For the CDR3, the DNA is TGTGCCAGCTCACGCGGGACTAGCGAGGCCCAAGAGACCCAGTACTTC. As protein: CASSRGTSEAQETQYF.

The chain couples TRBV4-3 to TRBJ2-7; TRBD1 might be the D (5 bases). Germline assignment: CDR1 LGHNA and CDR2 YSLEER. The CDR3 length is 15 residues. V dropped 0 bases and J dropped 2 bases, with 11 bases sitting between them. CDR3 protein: CASSQEYTGPYEQYF. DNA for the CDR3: TGCGCCAGCAGCCAAGAATATACAGGTCCCTACGAGCAGTACTTC.

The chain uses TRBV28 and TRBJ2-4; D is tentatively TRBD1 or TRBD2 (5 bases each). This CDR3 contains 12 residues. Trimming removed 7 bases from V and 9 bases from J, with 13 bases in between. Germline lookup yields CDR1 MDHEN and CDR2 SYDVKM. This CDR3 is CASKVGGGIQYF. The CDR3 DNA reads TGTGCCAGCAAAGTGGGTGGGGGCATTCAGTACTTC. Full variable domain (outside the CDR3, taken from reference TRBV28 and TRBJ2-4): DVKVTQSSRYLVKRTGEKVFLECVQDMDHENMFWYRQDPGLGLRLIYFSYDVKMKEKGDIPEGYSVSREKKERFSLILESASTNQTSMYLCASKVGGGIQYFGAGTRLSVL.

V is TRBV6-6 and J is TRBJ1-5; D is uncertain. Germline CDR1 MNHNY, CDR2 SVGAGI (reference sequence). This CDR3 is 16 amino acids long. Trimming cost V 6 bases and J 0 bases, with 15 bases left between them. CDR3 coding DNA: TGTGCCAGCAGGGCGGGTACAGCCGATAGCAATCAGCCCCAGCATTTT. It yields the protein CASRAGTADSNQPQHF.

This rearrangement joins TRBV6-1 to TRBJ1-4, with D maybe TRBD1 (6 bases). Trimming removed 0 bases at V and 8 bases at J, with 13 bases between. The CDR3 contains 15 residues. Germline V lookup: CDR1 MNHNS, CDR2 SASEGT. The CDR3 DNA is TGTGCCAGCAGTGAAGCCAGAGGGGGAGTGGAAAAACTGTTTTTT. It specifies CASSEARGGVEKLFF.

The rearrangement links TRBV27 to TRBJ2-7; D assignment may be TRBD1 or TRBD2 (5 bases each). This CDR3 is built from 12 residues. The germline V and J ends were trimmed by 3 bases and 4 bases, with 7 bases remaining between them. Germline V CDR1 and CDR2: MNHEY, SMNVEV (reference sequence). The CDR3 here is CASSLGVYEQYF. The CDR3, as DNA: TGTGCCAGCAGTTTGGGGGTTTACGAGCAGTACTTC.

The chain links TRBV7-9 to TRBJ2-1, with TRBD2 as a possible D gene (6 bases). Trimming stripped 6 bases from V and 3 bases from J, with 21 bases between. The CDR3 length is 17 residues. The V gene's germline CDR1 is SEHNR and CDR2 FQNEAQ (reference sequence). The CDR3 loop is CASRITPGEAGYNEQFF. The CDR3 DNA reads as TGTGCCAGCAGAATCACACCTGGGGAGGCCGGCTACAATGAGCAGTTCTTC.

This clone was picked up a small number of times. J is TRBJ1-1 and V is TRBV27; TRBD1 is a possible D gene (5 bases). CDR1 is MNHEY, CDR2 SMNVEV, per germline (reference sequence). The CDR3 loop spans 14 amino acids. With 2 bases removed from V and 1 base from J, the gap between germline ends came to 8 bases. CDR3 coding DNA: TGTGCCAGCAGTTTAGGGGGGGAGAACACTGAAGCTTTCTTT. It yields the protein CASSLGGENTEAFF.

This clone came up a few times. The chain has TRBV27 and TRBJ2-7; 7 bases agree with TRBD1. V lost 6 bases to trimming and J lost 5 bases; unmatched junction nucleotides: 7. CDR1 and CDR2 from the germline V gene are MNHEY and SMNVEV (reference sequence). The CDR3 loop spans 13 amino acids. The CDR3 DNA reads TGTGCCAGCAGAAAGGGACAGTCTAACGAGCAGTACTTC. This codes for CASRKGQSNEQYF.

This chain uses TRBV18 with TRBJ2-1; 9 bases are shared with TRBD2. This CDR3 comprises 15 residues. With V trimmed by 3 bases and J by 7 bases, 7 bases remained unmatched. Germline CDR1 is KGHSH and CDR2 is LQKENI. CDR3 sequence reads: CASSPNSGSVNEQFF. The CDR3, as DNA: TGTGCCAGCTCACCTAATAGCGGGAGCGTGAATGAGCAGTTCTTC.

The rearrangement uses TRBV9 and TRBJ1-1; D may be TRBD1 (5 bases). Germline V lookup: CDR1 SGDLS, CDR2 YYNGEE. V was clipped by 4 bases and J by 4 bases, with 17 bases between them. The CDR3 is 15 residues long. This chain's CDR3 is CASSISSGISTEAFF. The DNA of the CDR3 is TGTGCCAGCAGCATTAGTTCAGGGATTAGCACTGAAGCTTTCTTT. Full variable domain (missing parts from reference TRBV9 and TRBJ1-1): DSGVTQTPKHLITATGQRVTLRCSPRSGDLSVYWYQQSLDQGLQFLIQYYNGEERAKGNILERFSAQQFPDLHSELNLSSLELGDSALYFCASSISSGISTEAFFGQGTRLTVV.

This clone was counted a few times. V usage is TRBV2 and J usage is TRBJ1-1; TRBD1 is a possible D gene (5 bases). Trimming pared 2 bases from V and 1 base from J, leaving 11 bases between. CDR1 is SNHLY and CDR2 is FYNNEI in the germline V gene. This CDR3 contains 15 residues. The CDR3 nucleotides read TGTGCCAGCAGTGAACCGGGACTCCGGAACACTGAAGCTTTCTTT. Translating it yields CASSEPGLRNTEAFF. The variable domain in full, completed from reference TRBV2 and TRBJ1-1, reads EPEVTQTPSHQVTQMGQEVILRCVPISNHLYFYWYRQILGQKVEFLVSFYNNEISEKSEIFDDQFSVERPDGSNFTLKIRSTKLEDSAMYFCASSEPGLRNTEAFFGQGTRLTVV.